This T cell receptor (beta chain) is drawn from a study of cytomegalovirus exposure and HLA in healthy donors. CDR3 size: 13 residues. Deletions cut 1 base from V and 10 bases from J, with 11 bases between. Germline CDR1 is LNHDA and CDR2 is SQIVND (reference sequence). The study ran its PCR with 60 Vbeta and 13 Jbeta primers. Data came from immunoSEQ multiplex PCR; TCRdb stores just in-frame clones and leaves some out. The sample contains a few hundred thousand clones, around 88% of which appear only once. Sequenced input: PBMCs. The V call is TRBV19, the J call TRBJ2-1, with D possibly matching TRBD2 (5 bases). The receptor was derived from a woman aged 18-29 years in good health and CMV-seronegative. Written as DNA, the CDR3 is TGTGCCAGTAGTATAGGGGGAGCGGTAGAGCAGTTCTTC. Its protein is CASSIGGAVEQFF.